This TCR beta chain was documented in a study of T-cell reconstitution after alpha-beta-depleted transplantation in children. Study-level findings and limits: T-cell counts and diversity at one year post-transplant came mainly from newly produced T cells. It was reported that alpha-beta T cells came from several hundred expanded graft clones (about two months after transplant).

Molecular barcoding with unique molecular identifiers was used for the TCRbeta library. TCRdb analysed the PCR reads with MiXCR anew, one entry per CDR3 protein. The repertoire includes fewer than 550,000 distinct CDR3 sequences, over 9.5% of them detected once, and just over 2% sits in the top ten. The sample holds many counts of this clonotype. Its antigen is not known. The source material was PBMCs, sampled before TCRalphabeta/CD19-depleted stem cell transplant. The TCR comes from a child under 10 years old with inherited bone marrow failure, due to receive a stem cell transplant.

CDR3 region: CASRRLWGTGNEQFF. The DNA for the CDR3 is TGTGCCAGCAGACGACTTTGGGGTACGGGGAATGAGCAGTTCTTC. The chain joins TRBV6-5 to TRBJ2-1, with a tentative D call TRBD2 (5 bases). Trimming left V 6 bases short and J 7 bases short, with 19 bases between. CDR3 length: 15 amino acids. Germline values: CDR1 MNHEY, CDR2 SVGAGI.